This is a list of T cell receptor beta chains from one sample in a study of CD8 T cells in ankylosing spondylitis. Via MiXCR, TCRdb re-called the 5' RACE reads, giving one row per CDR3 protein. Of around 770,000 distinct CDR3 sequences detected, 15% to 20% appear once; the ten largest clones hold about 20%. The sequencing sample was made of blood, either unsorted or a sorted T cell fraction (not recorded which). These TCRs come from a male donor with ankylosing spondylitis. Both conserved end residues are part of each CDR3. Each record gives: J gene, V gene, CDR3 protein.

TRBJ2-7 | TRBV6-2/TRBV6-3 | CASTQGGTIGEQYF
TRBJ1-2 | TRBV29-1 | CSGGQGANYGYTF
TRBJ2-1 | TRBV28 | CASSSQRGGANEQFF
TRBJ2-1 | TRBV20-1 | CSARVGSASYNEQFF
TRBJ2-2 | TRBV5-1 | CASSVTGLDTGELFF
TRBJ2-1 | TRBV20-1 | CSARDSAGGSYNEQFF
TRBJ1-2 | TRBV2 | CASSADRSTRGYTF
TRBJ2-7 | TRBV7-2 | CASSQGLAGPPYEQYF
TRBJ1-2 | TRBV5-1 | CASSGTDRAYGYTF
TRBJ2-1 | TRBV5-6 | CASSHIRSREDEQFF
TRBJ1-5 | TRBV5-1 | CASSKRVWRDRVARSNQPQHF
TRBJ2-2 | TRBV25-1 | CASSEYPSGNTGELFF
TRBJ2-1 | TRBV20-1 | CSASGGLAGASSYNEQFF
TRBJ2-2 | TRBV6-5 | CASSYSGTINTGELFF
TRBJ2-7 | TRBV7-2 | CASSSPLAGGPYEQYF
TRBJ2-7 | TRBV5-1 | CASSLEDRSYEQYF
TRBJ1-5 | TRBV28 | CASSYPVGQPQHF
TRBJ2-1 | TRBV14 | CASSPVDDNEQFF
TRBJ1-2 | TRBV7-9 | CASSPRQDLYGYTF
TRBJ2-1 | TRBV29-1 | CSVQTFYNEQFF
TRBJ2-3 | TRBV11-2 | CASSLRGLFTDTQYF
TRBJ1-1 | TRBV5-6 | CASSPPLGAGVNTVAFF
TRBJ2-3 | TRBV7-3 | CASSRSGGVRTDTQYF
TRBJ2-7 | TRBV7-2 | CASSPNGNAYEQYF
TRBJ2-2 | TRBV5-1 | CASSPNAGDYTGELFF
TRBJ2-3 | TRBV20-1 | CSALDGLTDTQYF
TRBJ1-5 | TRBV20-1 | CSASEDRGRNQPQHF
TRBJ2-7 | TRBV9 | CASSASGRAYEQYF
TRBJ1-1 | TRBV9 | CASSVDGLVAFF
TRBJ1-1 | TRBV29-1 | CSVANRGSHVTEAFF
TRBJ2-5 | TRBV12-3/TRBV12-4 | CASSFGQGGFLETQYF
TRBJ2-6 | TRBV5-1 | CASRLPPPSGANVLTF
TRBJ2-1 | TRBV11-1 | CASSHDGLAGALREQFF
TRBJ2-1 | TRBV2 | CASRDRLGGEQFF
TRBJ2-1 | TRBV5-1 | CASSRRQGLNNEQFF
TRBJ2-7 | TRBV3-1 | CASSQAPGEQYF
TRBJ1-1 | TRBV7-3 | CASSPGEGIEAFF
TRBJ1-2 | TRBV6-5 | CASSSSRGRSYGYTF
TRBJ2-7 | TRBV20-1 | CSAGIEYEQYF
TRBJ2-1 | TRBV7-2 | CASSLVAGLNEQFF
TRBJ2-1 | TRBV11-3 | CASSSGTPEQFF
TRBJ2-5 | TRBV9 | CASSPGLAGGGETQYF
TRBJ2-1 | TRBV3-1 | CASSQDGAGDHNEQFF
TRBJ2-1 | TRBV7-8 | CASSFKGANEQFF
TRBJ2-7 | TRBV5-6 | CASSLFTGKSYEQYF
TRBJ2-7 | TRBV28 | CASSFSLAGKIYEQYF
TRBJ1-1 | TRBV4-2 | CASSQEGNVGTEAFF
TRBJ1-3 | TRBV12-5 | CASGTISGNTIYF
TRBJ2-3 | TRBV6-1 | CASRRRVGTSEADTQYF
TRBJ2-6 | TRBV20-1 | CSAPRFERGANVLTF
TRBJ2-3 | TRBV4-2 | CASSQALRGRRSRTDTQYF